This T cell receptor (beta chain) is from a study of cytotoxic CD8 clonotypes in ibrutinib-treated CLL. Study findings and constraints: Samples from sustained-remission and progressing patients were taken at different times.

Some clones are missing from TCRdb's copy, which holds only in-frame ones; the method was immunoSEQ multiplex PCR. The table lists approximately 70,000 clones, about 84% of them singletons. A note on this clone: The antigen is undetermined.

This CDR3 comprises 15 residues. Germline assignment: CDR1 MGHRA and CDR2 YSYEKL. The V end was cut by 0 bases, the J end by 4 bases, with 12 bases between. This sample comprised PBMCs, obtained at disease progression, from a patient treated with ibrutinib. This chain links TRBV4-1 with TRBJ1-2, with D possibly TRBD1 on 5 matching bases. This sequence was found in a human donor with chronic lymphocytic leukemia. The CDR3 loop reads CASSQDSGTVYGYTF. In DNA, the CDR3 is TGCGCCAGCAGCCAAGACTCAGGGACGGTCTATGGCTACACCTTC.